The T cell receptor (beta chain) under discussion was sequenced for a study of glioma-infiltrating T cells. The study, taken as a whole, reports: Tissue-blood divergence was below expectation in non-neoplastic patients, above in gliomas. Only very few CDR3 sequences appeared in both tissue and blood.

TCR alpha and beta CDR3 regions were amplified from RNA using iRepertoire nested multiplex PCR. Input was 100-400 ng of tissue mRNA or PBMC total RNA. A single record per CDR3 protein comes from TCRdb applying MiXCR to the multiplex PCR reads. The top ten clones hold 35% to 45% of a sample with tens of thousands of distinct CDR3 sequences, around 40% of them seen once. This clonotype was seen at least ten times. Its antigen is not known. The sample taken for sequencing was glioma tissue, nonneoplastic brain tissue, or PBMCs (not recorded which). The origin of this receptor is a human donor with low-grade glioma or glioblastoma, undergoing nonglioma brain surgery, or in good health (not recorded which).

CDR3 DNA: TGTGCCAGCAGTGAATCGGCTAGCGGGATATACGAGCAGTACTTC. It yields the protein CASSESASGIYEQYF. The chain links TRBV2 to TRBJ2-7, with 9 positions matching TRBD2. With 2 bases clipped from V and 4 bases from J, the junction kept 6 bases outside the gene matches. The CDR3 totals 15 residues. Germline CDR1 SNHLY, CDR2 FYNNEI.